This T cell receptor beta chain was profiled in a study of OX40 agonist ivuxolimab in advanced cancers. CDR3 length: 14 residues. Trimming stripped 5 bases from V and 4 bases from J, with 12 bases between. Germline V CDR1 and CDR2: SGHNT, YENEEA. The repertoire was sequenced with immunoSEQ multiplex PCR; TCRdb's copy has only in-frame clones and lacks some. The sample shows around 74,000 clones, approximately 85% of them seen only once. This receptor was taken from an adult with an advanced solid tumor such as melanoma, head and neck, liver or kidney cancer. The material sequenced was CD4+ or CD8+ T cells sorted from blood, taken in a trial of the OX40 agonist ivuxolimab. The chain carries TRBV11-3 and TRBJ2-1; D is undetermined. The CDR3 bases are TGTGCCAGCAGCCTCGACTCGATATACAATGAGCAGTTCTTC. Encoded protein: CASSLDSIYNEQFF.